These 10 T cell receptor beta chains were all obtained from the same sample, sequenced in a study of T cell clusters in autoimmune cytopenias. TRB was amplified by touch-down multiplex PCR, primer pools A and B combined. Reanalyzing the multiplex PCR reads, TCRdb keeps one entry per CDR3 protein, without DNA. The sample is made up of around 5,000 distinct CDR3 sequences, and the top ten hold 15% to 17% of it. Each sample's input was roughly 250 ng genomic DNA, 30,000 to 45,000 genome equivalents. The same sample was also studied in work on T cell repertoires in aging, cancer and after chemotherapy.

Sequencing used peripheral blood. The receptors here all came from a human donor in good health.

By frequency, this clonotype is medium-sized (0.01 to 0.1%). The chain is built from TRBV15 and TRBJ2-5; TCRdb's assignment of TRBD2 cannot be checked, as there is no DNA. Germline V lookup: CDR1 LNHNV, CDR2 YYDKDF (reference sequence). The CDR3 totals 15 residues. The CDR3 region is CATSRDSGGAETQYF.

Measured by frequency, this clonotype is medium-sized. The chain is built from TRBV10-3 and TRBJ2-7; TCRdb's D call of TRBD1 is untestable without DNA. The CDR3 is 14 residues long. The germline CDR1 and CDR2 sequences are ENHRY and SYGVKD. The CDR3 sequence is CATSTGTGVYEQYF.

This clonotype counts as medium-sized by frequency. This CDR3 reads CASVLAGVPETQYF. The V and J genes are TRBV6-2 or TRBV6-3 and TRBJ2-5; checking the TCRdb D call of TRBD2 is not possible without DNA. The CDR3 runs to 14 residues. Germline CDR1 is MNHEY and CDR2 is SVGEGT.

This clonotype shows up as medium-sized by frequency. The chain uses TRBV29-1 and TRBJ2-2; TCRdb returns TRBD1, unconfirmable since there is no DNA. The CDR3 sequence is 16 residues long. The germline V gene encodes CDR1 SQVTM and CDR2 ANQGSEA. CDR3 protein: CSVDNSGTGHTGELFF.

The chain has TRBV18 and TRBJ1-4. The CDR3 is 17 amino acids. The germline CDR1 and CDR2 sequences are KGHSH and LQKENI. CDR3 sequence reads: CASSPQRVVATNEKLFF.

V usage is TRBV12-3 or TRBV12-4 and J usage is TRBJ1-2; the D call of TRBD1 rests on TCRdb alone, since no DNA is present to check it. This CDR3 is 14 amino acids long. The chain's CDR3 is CASSLAAGAYGYTF.

The chain uses TRBV27 and TRBJ2-2. This CDR3 has 14 amino acids. The germline V gene encodes CDR1 MNHEY and CDR2 SMNVEV (reference sequence). Here the CDR3 reads CASFSEDGTGELFF.

The V call is TRBV6-1, the J call TRBJ2-7; TCRdb calls TRBD1, which cannot be checked without DNA. Germline values: CDR1 MNHNS, CDR2 SASEGT. The CDR3 totals 14 residues. CDR3 region: CASRTAGTGNEQYF.

Judged by frequency, this clonotype is medium-sized. This chain links TRBV12-3 or TRBV12-4 with TRBJ1-4. The CDR3 consists of 15 residues. Here the CDR3 reads CASTLGFGFGEKLFF.

The chain has TRBV6-5 and TRBJ1-4; no DNA is available, so the TRBD1 call from TCRdb remains unchecked. This CDR3 has 16 amino acids. The germline V gene encodes CDR1 MNHEY and CDR2 SVGAGI. CDR3 region: CASSPRGSPTNEKLFF.